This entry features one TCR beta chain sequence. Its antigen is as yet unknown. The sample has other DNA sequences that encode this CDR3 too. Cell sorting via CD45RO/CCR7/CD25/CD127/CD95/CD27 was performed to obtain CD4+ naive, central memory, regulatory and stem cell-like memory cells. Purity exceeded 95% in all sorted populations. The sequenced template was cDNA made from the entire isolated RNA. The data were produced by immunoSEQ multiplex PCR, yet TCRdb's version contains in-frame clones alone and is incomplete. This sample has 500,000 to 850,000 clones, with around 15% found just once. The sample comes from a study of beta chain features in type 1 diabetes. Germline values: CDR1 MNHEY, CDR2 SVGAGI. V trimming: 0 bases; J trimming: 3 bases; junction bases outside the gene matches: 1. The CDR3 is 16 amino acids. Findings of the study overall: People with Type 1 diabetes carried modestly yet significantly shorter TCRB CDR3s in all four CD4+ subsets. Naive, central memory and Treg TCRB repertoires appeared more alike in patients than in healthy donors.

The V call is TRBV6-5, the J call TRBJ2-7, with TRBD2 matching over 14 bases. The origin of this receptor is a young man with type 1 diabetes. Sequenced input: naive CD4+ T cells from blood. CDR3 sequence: CASSYSGTSGSYEQYF. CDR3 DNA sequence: TGTGCCAGCAGTTACTCGGGGACTAGCGGGAGCTACGAGCAGTACTTC.